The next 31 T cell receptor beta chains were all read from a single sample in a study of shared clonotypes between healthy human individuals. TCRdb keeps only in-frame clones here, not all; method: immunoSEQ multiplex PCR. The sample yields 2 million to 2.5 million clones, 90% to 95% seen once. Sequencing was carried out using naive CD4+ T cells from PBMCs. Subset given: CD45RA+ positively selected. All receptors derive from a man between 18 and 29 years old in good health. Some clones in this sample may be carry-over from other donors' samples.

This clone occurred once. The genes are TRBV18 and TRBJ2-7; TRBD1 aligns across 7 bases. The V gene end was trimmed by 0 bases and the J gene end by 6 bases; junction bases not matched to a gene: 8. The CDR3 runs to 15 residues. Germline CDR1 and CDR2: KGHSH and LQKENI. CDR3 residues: CASSPPTGPGGEQYF. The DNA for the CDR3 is TGTGCCAGCTCACCACCGACCGGACCAGGGGGCGAGCAGTACTTC. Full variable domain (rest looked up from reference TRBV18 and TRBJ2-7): NAGVMQNPRHLVRRRGQEARLRCSPMKGHSHVYWYRQLPEEGLKFMVYLQKENIIDESGMPKERFSAEFPKEGPSILRIQQVVRGDSAAYFCASSPPTGPGGEQYFGPGTRLTVT.

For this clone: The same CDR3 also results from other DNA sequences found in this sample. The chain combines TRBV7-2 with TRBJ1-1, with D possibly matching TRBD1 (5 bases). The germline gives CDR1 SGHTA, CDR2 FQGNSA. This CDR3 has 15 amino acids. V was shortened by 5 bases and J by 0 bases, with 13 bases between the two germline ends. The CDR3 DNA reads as TGTGCCAGCAGCCCTCAGGGACGGATGAACACTGAAGCTTTCTTT. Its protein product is CASSPQGRMNTEAFF.

The CDR3 region has the DNA TGTGCCAGCAGCCCATCCTCCGGGACTAGCGGAGATACGCAGTATTTT. Amino acid sequence: CASSPSSGTSGDTQYF. The chain uses TRBV7-2 and TRBJ2-3, with 11 positions matching TRBD2. V was clipped by 5 bases and J by 5 bases; unmatched bases: 9. Germline V gives CDR1 SGHTA, CDR2 FQGNSA. This CDR3 is 16 amino acids long.

The CDR3 DNA is TGCGCCAGCAGCCCACGGACTAGCGGGAGCGTTGGAGAGACCCAGTACTTC. It translates to CASSPRTSGSVGETQYF. The chain links TRBV5-1 to TRBJ2-5; 13 bases line up with TRBD2. CDR3 length equals 17 residues. With V trimmed by 4 bases and J by 4 bases, 10 bases remained unmatched. CDR1 SGHRS and CDR2 YFSETQ come from the germline V gene.

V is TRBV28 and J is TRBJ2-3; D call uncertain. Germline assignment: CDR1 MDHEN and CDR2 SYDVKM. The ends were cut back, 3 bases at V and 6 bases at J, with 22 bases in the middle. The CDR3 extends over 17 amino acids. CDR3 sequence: CASSLIHLRPGMDTQYF. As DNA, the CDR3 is TGTGCCAGCAGTTTGATACATTTAAGGCCTGGAATGGATACGCAGTATTTT.

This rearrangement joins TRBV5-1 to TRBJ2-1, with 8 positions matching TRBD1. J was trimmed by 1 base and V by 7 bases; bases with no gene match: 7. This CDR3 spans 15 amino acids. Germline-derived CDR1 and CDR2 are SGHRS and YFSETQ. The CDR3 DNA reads TGCGCCAGCTATTCAGGACAGGGTTCCTACAATGAGCAGTTCTTC. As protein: CASYSGQGSYNEQFF.

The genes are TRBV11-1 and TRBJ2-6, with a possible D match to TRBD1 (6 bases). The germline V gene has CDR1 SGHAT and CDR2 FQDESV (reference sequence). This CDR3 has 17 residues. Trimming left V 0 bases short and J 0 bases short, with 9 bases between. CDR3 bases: TGTGCCAGCAGCTTAGCTACAGGGTACTCTGGGGCCAACGTCCTGACTTTC. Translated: CASSLATGYSGANVLTF.

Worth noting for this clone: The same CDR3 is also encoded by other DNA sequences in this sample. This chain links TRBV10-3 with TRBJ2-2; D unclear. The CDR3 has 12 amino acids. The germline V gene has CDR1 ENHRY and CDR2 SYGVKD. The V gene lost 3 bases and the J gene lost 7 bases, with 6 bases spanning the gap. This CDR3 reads CAISDSGGELFF. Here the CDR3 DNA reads TGTGCCATCAGTGACTCGGGCGGGGAGCTGTTTTTT.

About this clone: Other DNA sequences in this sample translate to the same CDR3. CDR3 bases: TGTGCCAGCAGCTTAACCGGGGCTGGAAACACCATATATTTT. The encoded protein is CASSLTGAGNTIYF. This sequence joins TRBV7-3 and TRBJ1-3; D is undetermined. Germline V gene data show CDR1 as SGHTA and CDR2 as FQGTGA. The CDR3 extends over 14 amino acids. V was shortened by 0 bases and J by 2 bases, with 5 bases between the two germline ends.

The CDR3 region is CASSSLIDRGLNTEAFF. The CDR3 DNA sequence: TGCGCCAGCAGCTCCCTAATCGACAGGGGATTGAACACTGAAGCTTTCTTT. The chain links TRBV5-1 to TRBJ1-1; 8 bases fit TRBD1. Germline CDR1 reads SGHRS; CDR2 reads YFSETQ. Unmatched junction bases numbered 10, after V lost 3 bases and J lost 0 bases. This CDR3 comprises 17 residues.

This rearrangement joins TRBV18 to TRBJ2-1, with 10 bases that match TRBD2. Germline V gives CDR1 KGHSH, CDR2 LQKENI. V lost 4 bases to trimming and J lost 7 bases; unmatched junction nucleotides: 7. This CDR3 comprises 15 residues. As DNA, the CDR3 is TGTGCCAGCTCACTTGCTAGCGGGAGAAATAATGAGCAGTTCTTC. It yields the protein CASSLASGRNNEQFF.

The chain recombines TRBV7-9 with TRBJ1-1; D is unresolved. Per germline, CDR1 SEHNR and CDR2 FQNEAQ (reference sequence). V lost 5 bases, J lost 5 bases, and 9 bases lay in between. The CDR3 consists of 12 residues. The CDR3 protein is CASSRAVTEAFF. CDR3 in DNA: TGTGCCAGCAGCCGGGCCGTTACTGAAGCTTTCTTT.

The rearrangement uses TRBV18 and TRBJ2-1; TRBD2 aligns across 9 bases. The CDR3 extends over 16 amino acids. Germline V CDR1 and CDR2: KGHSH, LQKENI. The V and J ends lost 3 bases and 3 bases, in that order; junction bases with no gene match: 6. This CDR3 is CASSPRLADIYNEQFF. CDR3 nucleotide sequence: TGTGCCAGCTCACCGCGACTAGCGGACATCTACAATGAGCAGTTCTTC.

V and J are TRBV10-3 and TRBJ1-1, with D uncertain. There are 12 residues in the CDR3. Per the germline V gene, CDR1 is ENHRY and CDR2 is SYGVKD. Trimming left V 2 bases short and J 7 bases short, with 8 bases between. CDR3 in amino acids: CAISEGYGEAFF. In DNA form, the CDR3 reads TGTGCCATCAGTGAGGGGTATGGTGAAGCTTTCTTT.

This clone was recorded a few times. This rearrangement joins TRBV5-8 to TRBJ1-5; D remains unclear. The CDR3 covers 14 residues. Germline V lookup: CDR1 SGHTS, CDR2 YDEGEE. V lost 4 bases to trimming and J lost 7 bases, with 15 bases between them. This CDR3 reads CASSAQLQSQPQHF. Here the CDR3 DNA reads TGTGCCAGCAGCGCCCAGTTGCAGTCCCAGCCCCAGCATTTT.

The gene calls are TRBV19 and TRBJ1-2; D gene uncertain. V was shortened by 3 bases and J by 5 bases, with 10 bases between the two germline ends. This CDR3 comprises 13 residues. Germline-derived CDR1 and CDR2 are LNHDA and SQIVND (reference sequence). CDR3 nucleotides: TGTGCCAGTAGTATGGCCAGTACTTATGGCTACACCTTC. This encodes CASSMASTYGYTF.

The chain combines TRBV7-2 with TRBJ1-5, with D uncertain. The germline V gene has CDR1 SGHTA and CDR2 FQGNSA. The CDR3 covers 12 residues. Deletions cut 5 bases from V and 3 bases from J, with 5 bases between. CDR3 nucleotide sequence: TGTGCCAGCAGCGGATACAATCAGCCCCAGCATTTT. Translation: CASSGYNQPQHF.

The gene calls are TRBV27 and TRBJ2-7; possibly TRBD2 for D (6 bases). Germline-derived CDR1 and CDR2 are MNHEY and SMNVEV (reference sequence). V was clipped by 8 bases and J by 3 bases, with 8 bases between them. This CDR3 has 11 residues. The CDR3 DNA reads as TGTGCCAGCCGCGGGATCTACGAGCAGTACTTC. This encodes CASRGIYEQYF.

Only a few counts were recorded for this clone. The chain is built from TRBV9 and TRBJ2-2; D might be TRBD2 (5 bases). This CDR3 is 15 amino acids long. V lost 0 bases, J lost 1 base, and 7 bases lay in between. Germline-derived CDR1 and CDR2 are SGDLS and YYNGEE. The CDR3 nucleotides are TGTGCCAGCAGCGTAGTACGGGGGAACACCGGGGAGCTGTTTTTT. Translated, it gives CASSVVRGNTGELFF.

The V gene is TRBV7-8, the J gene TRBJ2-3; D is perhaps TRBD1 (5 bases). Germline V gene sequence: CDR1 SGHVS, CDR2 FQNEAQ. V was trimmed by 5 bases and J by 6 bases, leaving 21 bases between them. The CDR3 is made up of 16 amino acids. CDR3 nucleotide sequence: TGTGCCAGCAGCCCTCGCAGGGCGGACCCTCGCGATACGCAGTATTTT. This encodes CASSPRRADPRDTQYF.

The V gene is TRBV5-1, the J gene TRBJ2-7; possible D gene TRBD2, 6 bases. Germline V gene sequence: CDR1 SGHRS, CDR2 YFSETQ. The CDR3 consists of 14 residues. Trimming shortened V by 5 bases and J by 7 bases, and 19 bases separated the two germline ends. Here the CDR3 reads CASRGDGGAGEQYF. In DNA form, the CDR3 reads TGCGCCAGCAGGGGTGATGGCGGCGCGGGGGAGCAGTACTTC.

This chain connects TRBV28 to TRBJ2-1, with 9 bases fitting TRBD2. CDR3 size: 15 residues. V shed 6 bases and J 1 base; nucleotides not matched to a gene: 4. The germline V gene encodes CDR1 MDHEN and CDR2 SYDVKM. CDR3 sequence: CASRLAGQSYNEQFF. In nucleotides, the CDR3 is TGTGCCAGCAGACTAGCGGGCCAGTCCTACAATGAGCAGTTCTTC. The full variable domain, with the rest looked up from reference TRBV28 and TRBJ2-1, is DVKVTQSSRYLVKRTGEKVFLECVQDMDHENMFWYRQDPGLGLRLIYFSYDVKMKEKGDIPEGYSVSREKKERFSLILESASTNQTSMYLCASRLAGQSYNEQFFGPGTRLTVL.

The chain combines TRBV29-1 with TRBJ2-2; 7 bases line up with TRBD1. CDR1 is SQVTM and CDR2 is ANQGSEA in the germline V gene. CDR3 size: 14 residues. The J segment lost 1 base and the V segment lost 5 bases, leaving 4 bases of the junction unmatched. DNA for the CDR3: TGCAGCGTTAGGGGGCTAGTGAACACCGGGGAGCTGTTTTTT. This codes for CSVRGLVNTGELFF.

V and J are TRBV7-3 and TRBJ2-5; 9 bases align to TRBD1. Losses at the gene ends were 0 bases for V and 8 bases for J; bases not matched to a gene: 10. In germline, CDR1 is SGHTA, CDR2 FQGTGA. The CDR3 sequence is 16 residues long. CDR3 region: CASSLTGTGSRVTQYF. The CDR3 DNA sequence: TGTGCCAGCAGCTTAACTGGGACAGGGAGCAGGGTCACCCAGTACTTC.

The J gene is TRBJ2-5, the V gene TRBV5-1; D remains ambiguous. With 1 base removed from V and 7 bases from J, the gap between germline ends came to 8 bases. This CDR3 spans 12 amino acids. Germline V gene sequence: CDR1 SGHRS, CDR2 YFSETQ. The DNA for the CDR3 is TGCGCCAGCAGCTTGTCCTTGGGGACCCAGTACTTC. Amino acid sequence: CASSLSLGTQYF.

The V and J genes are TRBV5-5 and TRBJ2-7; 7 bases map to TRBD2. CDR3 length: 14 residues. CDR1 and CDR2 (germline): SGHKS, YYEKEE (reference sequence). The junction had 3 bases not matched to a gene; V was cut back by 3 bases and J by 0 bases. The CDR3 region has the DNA TGTGCCAGCAGCTGGTGGACTAGCTCCTACGAGCAGTACTTC. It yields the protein CASSWWTSSYEQYF.

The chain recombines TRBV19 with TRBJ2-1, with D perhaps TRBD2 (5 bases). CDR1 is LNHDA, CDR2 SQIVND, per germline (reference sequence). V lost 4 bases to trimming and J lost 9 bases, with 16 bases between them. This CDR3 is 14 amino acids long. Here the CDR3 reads CASSKGLRTAEQFF. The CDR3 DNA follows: TGTGCCAGTAGTAAAGGACTCAGGACGGCTGAGCAGTTCTTC.

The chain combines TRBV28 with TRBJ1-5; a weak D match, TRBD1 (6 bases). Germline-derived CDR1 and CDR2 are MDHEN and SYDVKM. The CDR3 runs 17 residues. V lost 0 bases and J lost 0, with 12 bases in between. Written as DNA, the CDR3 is TGTGCCAGCAGTTTATGGAGAGGACAGATTAGCAATCAGCCCCAGCATTTT. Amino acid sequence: CASSLWRGQISNQPQHF.

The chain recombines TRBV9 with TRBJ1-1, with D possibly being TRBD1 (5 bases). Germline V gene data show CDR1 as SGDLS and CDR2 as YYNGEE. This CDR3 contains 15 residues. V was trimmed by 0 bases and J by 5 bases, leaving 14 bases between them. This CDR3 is CASSVDGRVKTEAFF. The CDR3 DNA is TGTGCCAGCAGCGTAGATGGCAGGGTTAAAACTGAAGCTTTCTTT.

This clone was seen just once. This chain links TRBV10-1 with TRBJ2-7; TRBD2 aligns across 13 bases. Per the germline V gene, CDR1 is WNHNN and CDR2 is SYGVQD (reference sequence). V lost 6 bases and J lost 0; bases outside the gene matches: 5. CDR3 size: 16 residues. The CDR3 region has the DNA TGCGCCAGCAGCAAGGGACTAGCGGGGAACTCCTACGAGCAGTACTTC. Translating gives CASSKGLAGNSYEQYF.

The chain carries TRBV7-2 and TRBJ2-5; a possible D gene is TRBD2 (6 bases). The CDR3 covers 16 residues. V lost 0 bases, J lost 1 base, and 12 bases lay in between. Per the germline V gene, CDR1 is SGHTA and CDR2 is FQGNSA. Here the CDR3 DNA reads TGTGCCAGCAGCTTAGCCCTTCTAGCGCCCCAAGAGACCCAGTACTTC. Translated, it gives CASSLALLAPQETQYF.